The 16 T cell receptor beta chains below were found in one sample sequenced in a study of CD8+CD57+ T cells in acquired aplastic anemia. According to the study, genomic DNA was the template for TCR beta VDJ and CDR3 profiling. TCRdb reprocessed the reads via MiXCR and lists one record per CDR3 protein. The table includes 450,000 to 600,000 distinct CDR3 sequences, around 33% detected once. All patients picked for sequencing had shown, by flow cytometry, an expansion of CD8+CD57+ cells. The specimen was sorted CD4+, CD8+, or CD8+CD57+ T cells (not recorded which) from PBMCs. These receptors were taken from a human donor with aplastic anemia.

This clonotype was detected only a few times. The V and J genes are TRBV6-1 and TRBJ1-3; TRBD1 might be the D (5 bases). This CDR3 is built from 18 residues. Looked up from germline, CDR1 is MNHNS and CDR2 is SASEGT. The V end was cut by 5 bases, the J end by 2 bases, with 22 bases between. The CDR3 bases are TGTGCCAGCAGTAAGAGGTGGGACCCTAGCGGAACTGGAAACACCATATATTTT. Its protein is CASSKRWDPSGTGNTIYF.

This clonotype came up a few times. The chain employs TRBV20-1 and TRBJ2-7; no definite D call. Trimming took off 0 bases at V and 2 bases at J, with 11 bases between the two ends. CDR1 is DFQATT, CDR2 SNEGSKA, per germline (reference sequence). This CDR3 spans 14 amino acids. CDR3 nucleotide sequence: TGCAGTGCTAGAGATATGTTTCAACCCTACGAGCAGTACTTC. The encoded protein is CSARDMFQPYEQYF.

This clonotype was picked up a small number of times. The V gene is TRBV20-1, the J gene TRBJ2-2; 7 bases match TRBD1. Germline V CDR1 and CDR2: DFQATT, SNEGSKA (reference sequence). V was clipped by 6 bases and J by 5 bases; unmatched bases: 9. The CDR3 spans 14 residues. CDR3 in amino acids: CSARQGTGTGELFF. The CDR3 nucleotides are TGCAGTGCCAGACAGGGTACGGGAACCGGGGAGCTGTTTTTT.

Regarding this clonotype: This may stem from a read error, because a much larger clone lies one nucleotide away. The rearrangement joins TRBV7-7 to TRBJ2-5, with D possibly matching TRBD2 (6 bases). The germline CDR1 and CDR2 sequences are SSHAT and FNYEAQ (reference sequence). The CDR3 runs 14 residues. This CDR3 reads CAGSPDGGGETQYF. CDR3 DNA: TGTGCTGGCAGCCCAGACGGGGGTGGGGAGACCCAGTACTTC.

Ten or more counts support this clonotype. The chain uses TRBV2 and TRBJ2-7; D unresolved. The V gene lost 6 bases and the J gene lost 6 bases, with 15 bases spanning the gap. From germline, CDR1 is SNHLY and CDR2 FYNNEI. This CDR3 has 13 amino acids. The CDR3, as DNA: TGTGCCAGCAGCCCCTCACTTGAGGCCGAGCAGTACTTC. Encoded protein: CASSPSLEAEQYF. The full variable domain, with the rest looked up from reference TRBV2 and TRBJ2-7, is EPEVTQTPSHQVTQMGQEVILRCVPISNHLYFYWYRQILGQKVEFLVSFYNNEISEKSEIFDDQFSVERPDGSNFTLKIRSTKLEDSAMYFCASSPSLEAEQYFGPGTRLTVT.

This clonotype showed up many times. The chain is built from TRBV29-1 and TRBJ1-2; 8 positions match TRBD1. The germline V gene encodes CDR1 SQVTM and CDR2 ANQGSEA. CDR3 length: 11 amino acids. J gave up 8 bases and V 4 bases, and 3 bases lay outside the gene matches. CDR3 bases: TGCAGCGTTGGACAGGGGAAAGGCTACACCTTC. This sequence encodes CSVGQGKGYTF.

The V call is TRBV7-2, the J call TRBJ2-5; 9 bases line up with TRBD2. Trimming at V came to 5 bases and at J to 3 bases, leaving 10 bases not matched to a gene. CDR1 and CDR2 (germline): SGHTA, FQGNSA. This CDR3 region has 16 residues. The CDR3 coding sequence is TGTGCCAGCAGCCAGGGGTCGGGACTAGCAGAAGAGACCCAGTACTTC. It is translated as CASSQGSGLAEETQYF.

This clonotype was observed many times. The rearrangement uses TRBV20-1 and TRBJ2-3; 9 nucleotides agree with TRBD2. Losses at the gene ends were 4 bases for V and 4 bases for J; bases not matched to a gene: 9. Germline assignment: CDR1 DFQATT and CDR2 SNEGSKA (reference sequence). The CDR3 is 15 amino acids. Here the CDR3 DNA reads TGCAGTGCTAACGTCCTAGCGGGACGCTCAGATACGCAGTATTTT. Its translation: CSANVLAGRSDTQYF.

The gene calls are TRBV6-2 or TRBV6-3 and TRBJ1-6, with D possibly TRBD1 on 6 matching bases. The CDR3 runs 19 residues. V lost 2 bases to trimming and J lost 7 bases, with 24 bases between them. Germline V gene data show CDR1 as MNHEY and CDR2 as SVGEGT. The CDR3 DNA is TGTGCCAGCAGTTACGACGGGCCCCGAGCGGGGGCGCAAAATTCACCCCTCCACTTT. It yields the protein CASSYDGPRAGAQNSPLHF.

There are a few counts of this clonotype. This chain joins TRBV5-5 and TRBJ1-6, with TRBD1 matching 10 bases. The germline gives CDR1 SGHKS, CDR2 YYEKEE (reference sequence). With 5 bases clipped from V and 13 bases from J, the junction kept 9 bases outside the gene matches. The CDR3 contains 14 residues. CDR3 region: CASRSGTGASPLHF. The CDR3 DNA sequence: TGTGCCAGCAGGTCCGGGACAGGGGCTTCGCCCCTCCACTTT.

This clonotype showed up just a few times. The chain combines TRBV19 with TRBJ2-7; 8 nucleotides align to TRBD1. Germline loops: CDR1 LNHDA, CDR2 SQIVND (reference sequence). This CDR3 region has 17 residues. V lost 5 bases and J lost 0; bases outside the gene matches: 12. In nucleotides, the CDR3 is TGTGCCAGTAGTCCCAATTACTGGGACAGGAGCTCCTACGAGCAGTACTTC. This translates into CASSPNYWDRSSYEQYF. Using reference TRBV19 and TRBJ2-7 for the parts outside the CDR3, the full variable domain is DGGITQSPKYLFRKEGQNVTLSCEQNLNHDAMYWYRQDPGQGLRLIYYSQIVNDFQKGDIAEGYSVSREKKESFPLTVTSAQKNPTAFYLCASSPNYWDRSSYEQYFGPGTRLTVT.

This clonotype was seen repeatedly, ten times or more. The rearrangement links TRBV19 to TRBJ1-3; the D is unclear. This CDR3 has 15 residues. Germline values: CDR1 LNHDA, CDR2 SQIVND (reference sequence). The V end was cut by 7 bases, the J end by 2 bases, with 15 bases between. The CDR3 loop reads CASNQRHSPGNTIYF. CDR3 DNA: TGTGCCAGTAACCAAAGACACTCTCCTGGAAACACCATATATTTT.

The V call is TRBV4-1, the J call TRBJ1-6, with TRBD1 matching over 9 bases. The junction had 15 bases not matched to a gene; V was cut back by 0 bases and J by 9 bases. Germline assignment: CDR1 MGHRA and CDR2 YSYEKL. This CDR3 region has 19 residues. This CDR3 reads CASSQDLGTGTLGGSPLHF. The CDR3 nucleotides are TGCGCCAGCAGCCAAGATCTTGGGACAGGGACCCTCGGGGGTTCACCCCTCCACTTT.

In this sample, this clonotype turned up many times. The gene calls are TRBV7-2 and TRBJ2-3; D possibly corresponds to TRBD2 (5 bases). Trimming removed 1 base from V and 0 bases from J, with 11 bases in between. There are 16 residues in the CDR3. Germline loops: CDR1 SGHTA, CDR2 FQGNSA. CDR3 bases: TGTGCCAGCAGCTTAGTGGCGGGCGCTAGCACAGATACGCAGTATTTT. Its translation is CASSLVAGASTDTQYF.

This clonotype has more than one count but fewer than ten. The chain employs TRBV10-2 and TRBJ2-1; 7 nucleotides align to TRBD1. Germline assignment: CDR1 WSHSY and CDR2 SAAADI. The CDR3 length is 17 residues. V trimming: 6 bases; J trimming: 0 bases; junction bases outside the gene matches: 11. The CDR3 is CASSNYRGPSSYNEQFF. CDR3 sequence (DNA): TGCGCCAGCAGCAACTACAGGGGCCCTAGCTCCTACAATGAGCAGTTCTTC.

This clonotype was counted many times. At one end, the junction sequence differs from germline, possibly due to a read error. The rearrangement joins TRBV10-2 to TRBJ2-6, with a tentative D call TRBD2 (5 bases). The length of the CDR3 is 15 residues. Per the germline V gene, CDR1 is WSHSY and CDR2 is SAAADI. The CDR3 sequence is CVSTWTGSGANVLTF. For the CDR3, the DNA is TGCGTCAGCACTTGGACTGGTTCTGGGGCCAACGTCCTGACTTTC.